These 19 T cell receptor beta chains originate from one sample sequenced in a study of T cells after yellow fever vaccination. TCRdb fed the 5' RACE reads into MiXCR, producing one record per CDR3 protein. The sample includes approximately 450,000 distinct CDR3 sequences, around 19% of them seen just once. The source material was PBMCs, sampled before the yellow fever booster vaccination. The receptors derive from a man between 18 and 29 years old who received the YFV17D yellow fever vaccine.

The genes are TRBV20-1 and TRBJ2-7; 9 positions match TRBD2. There are 12 residues in the CDR3. The germline V gene has CDR1 DFQATT and CDR2 SNEGSKA (reference sequence). The J segment lost 2 bases and the V segment lost 7 bases, leaving 3 bases of the junction unmatched. CDR3 residues: CSGAGGTYEQYF. The CDR3 DNA is TGCAGTGGAGCGGGGGGAACCTACGAGCAGTACTTC.

V is TRBV4-1 and J is TRBJ2-6, with D perhaps matching TRBD2 (6 bases). The germline V gene has CDR1 MGHRA and CDR2 YSYEKL. The CDR3 is 16 residues long. The ends were cut back, 0 bases at V and 2 bases at J, with 8 bases in the middle. CDR3: CASSQDPGAGANVLTF. The CDR3 DNA sequence: TGCGCCAGCAGCCAAGATCCGGGGGCTGGGGCCAACGTCCTGACTTTC.

This clonotype was counted a few times. The chain has TRBV6-5 and TRBJ1-2; D is ambiguous. The CDR3 spans 16 residues. Germline loops: CDR1 MNHEY, CDR2 SVGAGI. Trimming took 0 bases from V and 4 from J, leaving 15 bases between them. CDR3 nucleotide sequence: TGTGCCAGCAGTTACTCGGGAGGGAAGATCGGCTATGGCTACACCTTC. Protein product: CASSYSGGKIGYGYTF.

Here the CDR3 reads CASKQGPGAGYGYTF. The CDR3 coding sequence is TGTGCCAGCAAACAGGGCCCAGGGGCCGGCTATGGCTACACCTTC. The V call is TRBV6-5, the J call TRBJ1-2; possibly TRBD1 for D (6 bases). The CDR3 covers 15 residues. From germline, CDR1 is MNHEY and CDR2 SVGAGI. Trimming stripped 7 bases from V and 4 bases from J, with 19 bases between.

V and J are TRBV11-1 and TRBJ2-1; 7 bases fit TRBD2. Germline lookup yields CDR1 SGHAT and CDR2 FQDESV (reference sequence). This CDR3 has 15 residues. With 2 bases clipped from V and 8 bases from J, the junction kept 9 bases outside the gene matches. The CDR3 spells CASSLSRLAVYEQFF. The CDR3, as DNA: TGTGCCAGCAGCTTAAGCCGACTAGCAGTCTATGAGCAGTTCTTC.

This clonotype has only a few counts. The chain combines TRBV5-1 with TRBJ2-1, with TRBD2 matching over 7 bases. Germline CDR1 SGHRS, CDR2 YFSETQ. This CDR3 has 14 residues. Losses at the gene ends were 7 bases for V and 9 bases for J; bases not matched to a gene: 13. The CDR3 here is CASAINPPGGEQFF. The CDR3 DNA is TGCGCCAGCGCGATCAATCCCCCGGGGGGTGAGCAGTTCTTC.

The CDR3, as DNA: TGCAGTGCTCCAAGGCCTAGCACAGATACGCAGTATTTT. Protein: CSAPRPSTDTQYF. The chain employs TRBV20-1 and TRBJ2-3; D is unclear. The germline V gene encodes CDR1 DFQATT and CDR2 SNEGSKA (reference sequence). The CDR3 is 13 amino acids. V was cut by 5 bases and J by 0 bases, with 9 bases left in between.

This clonotype was found many times. The gene calls are TRBV6-1 and TRBJ2-7; unclear D gene. The CDR3 covers 14 residues. Germline V gene sequence: CDR1 MNHNS, CDR2 SASEGT. DNA for the CDR3: TGTGCCAGCAGTAAAGCCGGCAGAACCTACGAGCAGTACGTC. Translation gives CASSKAGRTYEQYV.

The chain recombines TRBV5-1 with TRBJ1-6; no firm D call. Germline loops: CDR1 SGHRS, CDR2 YFSETQ. V lost 0 bases, J lost 6 bases, and 10 bases lay in between. CDR3 length equals 15 residues. The CDR3 sequence is CASSLVGGTNSPLHF. The CDR3 nucleotides read TGCGCCAGCAGCTTGGTAGGCGGAACTAATTCACCCCTCCACTTT.

This clonotype was seen more than once but under ten times. The genes are TRBV7-6 and TRBJ2-3; 7 bases agree with TRBD2. This CDR3 contains 14 residues. Germline CDR1 and CDR2: SGHVS and FNYEAQ. Unmatched junction bases numbered 7, after V lost 4 bases and J lost 6 bases. The CDR3 DNA is TGTGCCAGCAGCTCTACTCGGGAGGTGGATACGCAGTATTTT. Residues: CASSSTREVDTQYF. The full variable domain, in which reference TRBV7-6 and TRBJ2-3 provide the parts outside the CDR3, is GAGVSQSPRYKVTKRGQDVALRCDPISGHVSLYWYRQALGQGPEFLTYFNYEAQQDKSGLPNDRFSAERPEGSISTLTIQRTEQRDSAMYRCASSSTREVDTQYFGPGTRLTVL.

This chain connects TRBV9 to TRBJ2-3, with a weak D call TRBD2 (7 bases). Germline loops: CDR1 SGDLS, CDR2 YYNGEE. This CDR3 comprises 17 residues. The V and J ends lost 0 bases and 0 bases respectively, with 14 bases between them. This CDR3 reads CASSVGGGRPSTDTQYF. The CDR3 bases are TGTGCCAGCAGCGTAGGGGGGGGGCGACCTAGCACAGATACGCAGTATTTT.

The chain links TRBV4-2 to TRBJ2-7; tentatively, D is TRBD2 (6 bases). There are 15 residues in the CDR3. CDR1 is LGHNA and CDR2 is YNFKEQ in the germline V gene. V lost 0 bases and J lost 3, with 12 bases in between. The DNA for the CDR3 is TGTGCCAGCAGCCAAGATAGGTGGGGAGGCTACGAGCAGTACGTC. It is translated as CASSQDRWGGYEQYV.

The genes are TRBV6-2 or TRBV6-3 and TRBJ1-2; 9 bases are a match to TRBD1. CDR3 length: 14 residues. With V trimmed by 6 bases and J by 3 bases, 5 bases remained unmatched. Germline V gene lookup returns CDR1 MNHEY and CDR2 SVGEGT. CDR3: CASRQTGGDYGYTF. Here the CDR3 DNA reads TGTGCCAGCAGGCAGACAGGGGGAGACTATGGCTACACCTTC.

This clonotype has a count of ten or more. This chain joins TRBV4-3 and TRBJ2-3; 7 nucleotides agree with TRBD1. The germline V gene encodes CDR1 LGHNA and CDR2 YSLEER. The CDR3 runs to 15 residues. The V segment lost 2 bases and the J segment 4 bases; nucleotides outside the gene matches: 6. The CDR3 DNA is TGCGCCAGCAGCCAACGACAGGGTCGACCAGATACGCAGTATTTT. Its protein is CASSQRQGRPDTQYF.

This clonotype was found a few times. The genes are TRBV4-3 and TRBJ2-5, with 8 bases matching TRBD2. The ends lost 6 bases at V and 4 bases at J; junction bases unmatched: 10. The CDR3 is 15 amino acids. CDR1 LGHNA and CDR2 YSLEER come from the germline V gene. The CDR3 protein is CASSHPAGERETQYF. DNA for the CDR3: TGCGCCAGCAGTCATCCAGCGGGGGAGCGAGAGACCCAGTACTTC.

The V call is TRBV7-9, the J call TRBJ1-6, with 8 bases matching TRBD1. The germline gives CDR1 SEHNR, CDR2 FQNEAQ (reference sequence). CDR3 length: 17 amino acids. V shed 5 bases, J shed 6 bases, and the junction held 12 bases outside the gene matches. CDR3 in amino acids: CASSLLQGVAVNSPLHF. Here the CDR3 DNA reads TGTGCCAGCAGCCTCTTACAGGGGGTGGCCGTTAATTCACCCCTCCACTTT.

This clonotype was observed a handful of times. This chain connects TRBV3-1 to TRBJ2-7; D unclear. Trimming stripped 1 base from V and 6 bases from J, with 10 bases between. Germline loops: CDR1 LGHDT, CDR2 YNNKEL (reference sequence). The CDR3 covers 13 residues. The CDR3 bases are TGTGCCAGCAGCCAAGGTATGGGTTTCGAGCAGTACTTC. Protein: CASSQGMGFEQYF.

This clonotype was counted only a few times. V is TRBV7-9 and J is TRBJ2-1; D not certain. The CDR3 is 16 amino acids. The germline CDR1 and CDR2 sequences are SEHNR and FQNEAQ (reference sequence). Trimming left V 5 bases short and J 5 bases short, with 19 bases between. The CDR3 DNA follows: TGTGCCAGCAGCGAACTCCGGAAACTTCTAGACAATGAGCAGTTCTTC. Amino acids: CASSELRKLLDNEQFF. Drawing the rest from reference TRBV7-9 and TRBJ2-1, the complete variable domain is DTGVSQNPRHKITKRGQNVTFRCDPISEHNRLYWYRQTLGQGPEFLTYFQNEAQLEKSRLLSDRFSAERPKGSFSTLEIQRTEQGDSAMYLCASSELRKLLDNEQFFGPGTRLTVL.

The rearrangement links TRBV6-6 to TRBJ2-7; TRBD1 agrees at 8 bases. The trim removed 0 bases at V and 6 bases at J, leaving 7 bases unmatched. Germline V gene lookup returns CDR1 MNHNY and CDR2 SVGAGI (reference sequence). The CDR3 has 15 residues. The CDR3 coding sequence is TGTGCCAGCAGTTACTCTACAGGGGGGAGAGGCGAGCAGTACGTC. It translates to CASSYSTGGRGEQYV.